Below are 8 T cell receptor beta chains sequenced from a single sample in a study of blood T cell repertoires in COVID-19 (dated by TCRdb to the early 2020s). Libraries were prepared through the immunoSEQ multiplex PCR assay. TCRdb retrieved this table from immuneACCESS and kept in-frame rearrangements only. Not all clones are present; in checked studies, unresolved V genes account for under half, and no reason is known for the remainder. The sample profile shows roughly 190,000 clones; roughly four fifths of them were found once. The top ten clonotypes cover 5.5% to 7.5% of the sample. Specimen: peripheral blood. All receptors derive from a woman aged 40 to 55 with acute or convalescent COVID-19.

The V and J genes are TRBV4-1 and TRBJ2-7, with 9 bases aligning to TRBD1. CDR1 MGHRA and CDR2 YSYEKL come from the germline V gene. The CDR3 totals 14 residues. The V gene end was trimmed by 6 bases and the J gene end by 1 base; junction bases not matched to a gene: 4. The CDR3 DNA sequence: TGCGCCAGCAGGGCGGGACAGGGATCCTACGAGCAGTACTTC. Protein: CASRAGQGSYEQYF.

The chain carries TRBV9 and TRBJ2-1, with 8 bases identical to TRBD2. Unmatched junction bases numbered 3, after V lost 0 bases and J lost 7 bases. The V gene's germline CDR1 is SGDLS and CDR2 YYNGEE. This CDR3 comprises 14 residues. CDR3 DNA: TGTGCCAGCAGCGTAGCTACTAGCGGTAATGAGCAGTTCTTC. This translates into CASSVATSGNEQFF.

This clone was seen only once. Other DNA variants within this sample encode the same CDR3. This rearrangement joins TRBV9 to TRBJ2-7; D remains unclear. V was pared by 0 bases and J by 0 bases, with 7 bases between. The germline V gene has CDR1 SGDLS and CDR2 YYNGEE. There are 14 residues in the CDR3. For the CDR3, the DNA is TGTGCCAGCAGCGTAGGCCGGAGCTCCTACGAGCAGTACTTC. Translation: CASSVGRSSYEQYF.

The chain joins TRBV27 to TRBJ1-5; 9 bases align to TRBD1. Germline V CDR1 and CDR2: MNHEY, SMNVEV (reference sequence). This CDR3 has 17 amino acids. J gave up 7 bases and V 4 bases, and 14 bases lay outside the gene matches. CDR3 sequence (DNA): TGTGCCAGCAGTTCGCCTCCGGTACAGGGGGCAAAACAGCCCCAGCATTTT. Protein sequence: CASSSPPVQGAKQPQHF.

The J gene is TRBJ2-2, the V gene TRBV7-3; no reliable D call. Trimming pared 4 bases from V and 6 bases from J, leaving 9 bases between. Germline V lookup: CDR1 SGHTA, CDR2 FQGTGA. The length of the CDR3 is 13 residues. The CDR3 region has the DNA TGTGCCAGCAGCTCCCCACTCGCCGGGGAGCTGTTTTTT. It translates to CASSSPLAGELFF.

This chain links TRBV5-1 with TRBJ2-6; 7 bases are shared with TRBD1. This CDR3 contains 17 residues. Germline V gives CDR1 SGHRS, CDR2 YFSETQ. V lost 0 bases and J lost 3; bases outside the gene matches: 6. In DNA, the CDR3 is TGCGCCAGCAGCTTGGGGCAGGGGGTAAATGGGGCCAACGTCCTGACTTTC. Protein: CASSLGQGVNGANVLTF.

The rearrangement uses TRBV5-1 and TRBJ2-2; TRBD2 agrees at 7 bases. The CDR3 totals 13 residues. V lost 3 bases and J lost 7; bases outside the gene matches: 3. Germline CDR1 SGHRS, CDR2 YFSETQ. The CDR3 DNA is TGCGCCAGCAGCTCTCAGCGGGGCGGGGAGCTGTTTTTT. Encoded protein: CASSSQRGGELFF.

The CDR3 is CATRLEGGELFF. Here the CDR3 DNA reads TGCGCCACTCGACTAGAGGGCGGGGAGCTGTTTTTT. The rearrangement uses TRBV5-1 and TRBJ2-2; maybe TRBD2 (6 bases). This CDR3 is 12 amino acids long. Trimming left V 9 bases short and J 7 bases short, with 13 bases between. Germline-derived CDR1 and CDR2 are SGHRS and YFSETQ.